A selection of T cell receptor beta chains follows, all from one sample in a study of CD8+ T cells in alopecia areata. Repertoires were generated with immunoSEQ multiplex PCR, while TCRdb's copy carries only in-frame clones and drops some. The table has 110,000 or so clones, less than 70% seen once. Material: CD4+ T cells sorted from blood. These receptors came from a human donor in good health. Both conserved end residues are part of each CDR3. Fields, in order: CDR3 protein, clone size, J gene, CDR3 length, V gene. A row's size may be missing; if present it is once, few, many or a size class.

CDR3aa: CASSSSGGELFF
abundance: -
j_gene: TRBJ2-2
len: 12
v_gene: TRBV7-9

CDR3aa: CASSSPGVGQSSPLHF
abundance: -
j_gene: TRBJ1-6
len: 16
v_gene: TRBV28

CDR3aa: CASSLGLSSYEQYF
abundance: -
j_gene: TRBJ2-7
len: 14
v_gene: TRBV7-2

CDR3aa: CASSPSQGQGQPQHF
abundance: few
j_gene: TRBJ1-5
len: 15
v_gene: TRBV6-6

CDR3aa: CAWSVRRRGGETQYF
abundance: -
j_gene: TRBJ2-5
len: 15
v_gene: TRBV30

CDR3aa: CASSPYFGGGYEQYF
abundance: -
j_gene: TRBJ2-7
len: 15
v_gene: TRBV7-2

CDR3aa: CASSQGQGGGRGYTF
abundance: few
j_gene: TRBJ1-2
len: 15
v_gene: TRBV4-1

CDR3aa: CASSWGQRGNEKLFF
abundance: -
j_gene: TRBJ1-4
len: 15
v_gene: TRBV11-2

CDR3aa: CASSTLAGRSSYNEQFF
abundance: -
j_gene: TRBJ2-1
len: 17
v_gene: TRBV7-2

CDR3aa: CASTPGTGSPELFF
abundance: -
j_gene: TRBJ2-2
len: 14
v_gene: TRBV5-1

CDR3aa: CASSYSSGNYGYTF
abundance: -
j_gene: TRBJ1-2
len: 14
v_gene: TRBV6-6

CDR3aa: CASSSDGWSYEQYF
abundance: few
j_gene: TRBJ2-7
len: 14
v_gene: TRBV5-1

CDR3aa: CSVIEEGAGNQPQHF
abundance: -
j_gene: TRBJ1-5
len: 15
v_gene: TRBV29-1

CDR3aa: CAGTGELNSPLHF
abundance: -
j_gene: TRBJ1-6
len: 13
v_gene: TRBV2

CDR3aa: CATSRDRQGEQYF
abundance: once
j_gene: TRBJ2-7
len: 13
v_gene: TRBV15

CDR3aa: CASKGASPTGELFF
abundance: -
j_gene: TRBJ2-2
len: 14
v_gene: TRBV9

CDR3aa: CASSSSQVPGELFF
abundance: -
j_gene: TRBJ2-2
len: 14
v_gene: TRBV5-1

CDR3aa: CASRSLVRGNYGYTF
abundance: -
j_gene: TRBJ1-2
len: 15
v_gene: TRBV7-6

CDR3aa: CAIAGTGNSYNEQFF
abundance: -
j_gene: TRBJ2-1
len: 15
v_gene: TRBV10-3

CDR3aa: CAQLYPDALAQYF
abundance: few
j_gene: TRBJ2-3
len: 13
v_gene: TRBV30

CDR3aa: CASSFGGSSGANVLTF
abundance: -
j_gene: TRBJ2-6
len: 16
v_gene: TRBV11-2

CDR3aa: CASSSGQGFGYEQYF
abundance: -
j_gene: TRBJ2-7
len: 15
v_gene: TRBV6-5

CDR3aa: CSARVMGQQYF
abundance: -
j_gene: TRBJ2-3
len: 11
v_gene: TRBV20-1

CDR3aa: CASSVGLAGVNTDTQYF
abundance: -
j_gene: TRBJ2-3
len: 17
v_gene: TRBV9

CDR3aa: CASSLGNDLGNEQFF
abundance: -
j_gene: TRBJ2-1
len: 15
v_gene: TRBV5-1

CDR3aa: CSVRAGANTGELFF
abundance: once
j_gene: TRBJ2-2
len: 14
v_gene: TRBV29-1

CDR3aa: CAWNSGSTDTQYF
abundance: -
j_gene: TRBJ2-3
len: 13
v_gene: TRBV30

CDR3aa: CASSRERGTEAFF
abundance: -
j_gene: TRBJ1-1
len: 13
v_gene: TRBV6-4

CDR3aa: CASTRSKNTEAFF
abundance: -
j_gene: TRBJ1-1
len: 13
v_gene: TRBV6-5

CDR3aa: CASSSNDRGGQPQHF
abundance: -
j_gene: TRBJ1-5
len: 15
v_gene: TRBV7-2

CDR3aa: CASEQDTEAFF
abundance: -
j_gene: TRBJ1-1
len: 11
v_gene: TRBV6-1

CDR3aa: CASSLVAGGSYEQYF
abundance: -
j_gene: TRBJ2-7
len: 15
v_gene: TRBV7-2

CDR3aa: CAWTPGTSGGYTF
abundance: -
j_gene: TRBJ1-2
len: 13
v_gene: TRBV30

CDR3aa: CAWRAGINTGELFF
abundance: -
j_gene: TRBJ2-2
len: 14
v_gene: TRBV30

CDR3aa: CSVGGSLEETQYF
abundance: -
j_gene: TRBJ2-5
len: 13
v_gene: TRBV29-1

CDR3aa: CASSLGSGSYEQYF
abundance: few
j_gene: TRBJ2-7
len: 14
v_gene: TRBV7-2

CDR3aa: CASSSFDGRRNSPLHF
abundance: few
j_gene: TRBJ1-6
len: 16
v_gene: TRBV5-1

CDR3aa: CAWSDPGQANYGYTF
abundance: few
j_gene: TRBJ1-2
len: 15
v_gene: TRBV30

CDR3aa: CSVVGDVMNTEAFF
abundance: few
j_gene: TRBJ1-1
len: 14
v_gene: TRBV29-1

CDR3aa: CSGGQTEQETQYF
abundance: -
j_gene: TRBJ2-5
len: 13
v_gene: TRBV29-1

CDR3aa: CASSIGYRNSPLHF
abundance: -
j_gene: TRBJ1-6
len: 14
v_gene: TRBV18

CDR3aa: CASSQDSGTGRPQYF
abundance: few
j_gene: TRBJ2-5
len: 15
v_gene: TRBV14

CDR3aa: CASRRADPFSGNTIYF
abundance: -
j_gene: TRBJ1-3
len: 16
v_gene: TRBV30

CDR3aa: CASSSLRGADNEQFF
abundance: few
j_gene: TRBJ2-1
len: 15
v_gene: TRBV7-7

CDR3aa: CASSLVKRSSYNEQFF
abundance: -
j_gene: TRBJ2-1
len: 16
v_gene: TRBV7-4

CDR3aa: CASSQSVDGSNQPQHF
abundance: -
j_gene: TRBJ1-5
len: 16
v_gene: TRBV23-1

CDR3aa: CASSEYGGGRTGELFF
abundance: -
j_gene: TRBJ2-2
len: 16
v_gene: TRBV2

CDR3aa: CASSPYPLMHEQYF
abundance: -
j_gene: TRBJ2-7
len: 14
v_gene: TRBV13

CDR3aa: CSVEATAYGYTF
abundance: -
j_gene: TRBJ1-2
len: 12
v_gene: TRBV29-1

CDR3aa: CAIRGQAMNTEAFF
abundance: many
j_gene: TRBJ1-1
len: 14
v_gene: TRBV10-3

CDR3aa: CASSLTMGGTQYF
abundance: -
j_gene: TRBJ2-5
len: 13
v_gene: TRBV7-2

CDR3aa: CATSRGAGVGGYTF
abundance: -
j_gene: TRBJ1-2
len: 14
v_gene: TRBV15

CDR3aa: CALGQGLNQPQHF
abundance: -
j_gene: TRBJ1-5
len: 13
v_gene: TRBV30